This T cell receptor (beta chain) was identified during a study of T-cell reconstitution after alpha-beta-depleted transplantation in children (dated by TCRdb to the mid-2010s). About the study as a whole: The study quantitatively tracked T-cell immune reconstitution after TCRalphabeta/CD19-depleted allogeneic hematopoietic cell transplantation in children using TCR repertoire profiling.

This clonotype was counted at least ten times. The antigen it binds to is not known. Base qualities are not provided; no much larger clone lies one nucleotide away. The CDR3 runs 14 amino acids, cysteine and phenylalanine included. CDR3 DNA is the only sequence kept; it has 42 bases, read in frame from the first base. V is pruned by 4 bases and J by 5 bases, leaving 3 bases of the junction without a gene match. What the study reported, not specific to this receptor: Hyperexpanded clone frequencies declined over subsequent months; after one year, T-cell counts and TCRbeta diversity were mostly attributed to newly produced T cells. The apparently early alphabetaT-cell count recovery about two months after transplant was reportedly dependent on only several hundred rapidly expanded clones derived from non-depleted graft cells. The high TCRbeta diversity at day 60 in some patients was ascribed to recipient T cells and intrathymic progenitors that had survived conditioning.

The library was made by PCR. Reads for this sample came from an Illumina HiSeq 2500. Molecular barcoding was employed in the preparation of TCR libraries, with unique molecular identifiers being used to normalize TCRbeta repertoire quantification. TCRdb itself trimmed the public reads at Q25 with fastp, ran MiXCR and retained productive beta chains. For every CDR3 protein sequence, its rows merge into one entry that carries the most common genes and DNA. This sample comprises 400,000 to 450,000 distinct CDR3 sequences, approximately 41% of them detected only once. Clones ranked in the top ten supply under 35% of the sample. What the treatment or condition label conveys for this sample: allogeneic hematopoietic cell transplantation with graft depleted of TCRalphabeta T cells and CD19 B cells. Transplant recipients were children who received TCRalphabeta/CD19-depleted allogeneic hematopoietic cell grafts.

The sample was PBMCs, taken before TCRalphabeta/CD19-depleted stem cell transplant. The sequence is built from TRBV12-3 or TRBV12-4 and TRBJ2-1; 9 central bases correspond to TRBD2. This clonotype originated in a girl aged 2-10 years with aplastic anemia, due to receive a stem cell transplant. This receptor carries the CDR3 CASSYLAGHNEQFF. DNA sequence: TGTGCCAGCAGTTATCTAGCGGGACACAATGAGCAGTTCTTC.